The clone carrying this TCR beta chain was seen just once. The antigen is undetermined. This record comes from a study of cytomegalovirus exposure and HLA in healthy donors. Broader study findings: Subsequent analysis showed first-cohort TCR clusters tending to co-occur in over a hundred validation repertoires. Cytomegalovirus status was reportedly diagnosed by the classifier with high specificity and sensitivity.

Germline-derived CDR1 and CDR2 are MNHEY and SMNVEV (reference sequence). J gave up 8 bases and V 0 bases, and 7 bases lay outside the gene matches. This CDR3 comprises 16 residues. The protocol was immunoSEQ multiplex PCR, while the TCRdb copy is restricted to in-frame clones and leaves out a portion. The sample carries around 350,000 clones, about nine tenths recorded once. The sample taken for sequencing was PBMCs. This rearrangement joins TRBV27 to TRBJ2-2; 9 bases match TRBD2. The TCR originated in a woman between 18 and 29 years old in good health and CMV-seronegative. This CDR3 is CASSLSAGGRPGELFF. Here the CDR3 DNA reads TGTGCCAGCAGTTTATCCGCGGGAGGGCGACCTGGGGAGCTGTTTTTT.